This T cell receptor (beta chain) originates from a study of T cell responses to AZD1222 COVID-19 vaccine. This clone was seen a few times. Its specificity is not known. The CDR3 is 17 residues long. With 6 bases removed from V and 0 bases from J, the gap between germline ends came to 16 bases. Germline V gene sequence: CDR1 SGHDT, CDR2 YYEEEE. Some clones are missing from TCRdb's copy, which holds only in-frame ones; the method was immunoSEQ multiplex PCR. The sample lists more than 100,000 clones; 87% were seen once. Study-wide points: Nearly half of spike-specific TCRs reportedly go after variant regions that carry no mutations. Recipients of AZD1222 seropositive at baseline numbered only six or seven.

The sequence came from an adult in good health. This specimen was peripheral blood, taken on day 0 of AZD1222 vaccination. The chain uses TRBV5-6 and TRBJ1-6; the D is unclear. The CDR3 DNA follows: TGTGCCAGCACCCTCCGGGCTACCTTCTCCTATAATTCACCCCTCCACTTT. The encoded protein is CASTLRATFSYNSPLHF.